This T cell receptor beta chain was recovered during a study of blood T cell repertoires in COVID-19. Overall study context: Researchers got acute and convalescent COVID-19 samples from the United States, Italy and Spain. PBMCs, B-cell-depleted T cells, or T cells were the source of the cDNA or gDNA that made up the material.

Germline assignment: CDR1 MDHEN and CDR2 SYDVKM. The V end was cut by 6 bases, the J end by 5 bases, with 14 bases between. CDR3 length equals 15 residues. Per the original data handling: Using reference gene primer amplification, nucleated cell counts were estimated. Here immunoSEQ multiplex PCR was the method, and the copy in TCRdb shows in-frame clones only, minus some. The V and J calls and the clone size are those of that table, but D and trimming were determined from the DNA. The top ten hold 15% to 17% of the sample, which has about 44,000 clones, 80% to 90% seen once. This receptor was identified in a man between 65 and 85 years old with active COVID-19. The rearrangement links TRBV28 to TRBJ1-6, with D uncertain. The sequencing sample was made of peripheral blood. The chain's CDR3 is CASSPISPNNSPLHF. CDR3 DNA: TGTGCCAGCAGCCCCATCTCTCCTAATAATTCACCCCTCCACTTT. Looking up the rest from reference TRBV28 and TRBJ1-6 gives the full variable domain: DVKVTQSSRYLVKRTGEKVFLECVQDMDHENMFWYRQDPGLGLRLIYFSYDVKMKEKGDIPEGYSVSREKKERFSLILESASTNQTSMYLCASSPISPNNSPLHFGNGTRLTVT.